This T cell receptor beta chain stems from a study of blood T cell repertoires in COVID-19. The overall study: Samples representing acute and convalescent COVID-19 were sourced from the United States, Italy and Spain. T cells, B-cell-depleted T cells, or PBMCs supplied cDNA or gDNA.

Original processing methods: For nucleated cells, counts were estimated from reference gene primer amplification. Assay used: immunoSEQ multiplex PCR; TCRdb lists only in-frame clones, some missing. D and trimming were read from the DNA, whereas the V and J calls and clone size are those reported in that table. This sample yields about 350,000 clones, of which 87% are seen a single time; approximately 9.4% belongs to the top ten. The CDR3 is 16 amino acids. Germline assignment: CDR1 MNHEY and CDR2 SVGEGT. With 2 bases removed from V and 6 bases from J, the gap between germline ends came to 19 bases. Seattle's cohort entered during active infection and was followed longitudinally.

V gene TRBV6-2 or TRBV6-3 combines with J gene TRBJ1-2, with no clear D. Specimen: peripheral blood. This TCR was sampled from a man aged 25-45 years with COVID-19, enrolled during active disease. CDR3 in amino acids: CASSYEARLHRDGYTF. The CDR3 DNA reads as TGTGCCAGCAGTTACGAAGCCAGGCTCCATCGTGATGGCTACACCTTC.